This paragraph covers one T cell receptor (beta chain) sequence. The clone's antigen remains unknown. No quality values exist for individual bases; no much larger clone is one base distant. Deletion took 6 bases off V and 8 bases off J, with a span of 16 bases between the germline ends. The CDR3 runs 13 amino acids, cysteine and phenylalanine included. Only CDR3 DNA is held: 39 bases, read in frame from base 1. CDR1 is given as KGHSH and CDR2 as LQKENI, both from the germline V gene. The data were obtained in a study of cytomegalovirus exposure and HLA in healthy donors (dated by TCRdb to about 2017). About the full investigation: According to an earlier analysis of around 600 of the donors, about 179 million T cells yielded approximately 120 million unique TCR beta sequences and less than 300 Gb of sequence data. Roughly 300 gigabases of sequencing data and around 80 million unique TCR sequences made up an early release that covered nearly 650 HLA-typed donors. Among the roughly 410 genotyped donors, around 81% belonged to the genetic ancestry cluster associated with self-reported Caucasian donors. The study aimed to test whether signatures of past pathogen exposure could be identified by cataloging public T cell receptors. The study profiled the T cell repertoires of 500 to 800 subjects by immunosequencing and related them to cytomegalovirus serostatus. Along with the 666-subject first cohort, a separate validation cohort of 120 different subjects was used. To predict cytomegalovirus infection status, the study combined high-throughput TCR immunosequencing, statistical association of individual TCRs with disease status, and machine learning. In a later analysis, previously published TCR beta repertoires from 666 donors were re-analyzed and high-resolution HLA genotyping was added so that TCR occurrence patterns could be studied. Rather than using new phenotypic data, the later analysis identified candidate immune exposures from TCR beta sequences and from how often those sequences occurred across donors. In an earlier analysis of 500 to 650 of the donors, high-throughput TCR beta sequencing was used to judge whether each TCR beta V gene segment behaved as functional or pseudogenic. Alongside the repertoire data, information on donor age, sex, ethnicity and CMV serostatus was compiled. A later genetic analysis took genome-wide SNP genotypes for about 60% of the roughly 670 donors and used that subset as a discovery cohort. Every discovery cohort repertoire had been produced on one sequencing platform. HLA typing included class I and class II loci at four-digit resolution. The number of typed donors differed by locus: about 629-640 for A, B, C, DRB1 and DQB1; 522 for DQA1; 606 for DPA1; and around 470 for DPB1. Four to six DR-DQ haplotypes were handled as single units for association and clustering, since linkage in the cohort was strong. Among about 400 genotyped donors of the cohort, an average of roughly 230,000 unique TCR beta nucleotide sequences was sequenced per donor, of which roughly 17% were non-productive. What the work shows at the level of the full study, not this receptor alone: Some IMGT-functional V segments, including TRBV6-2 and TRBV6-3, could not be distinguished by the 87-base-pair reads and were therefore excluded. Because counts were too low, about 15 rarely observed V segments, including chromosome 9 orphons, were left out of the earlier analysis of some 600 of the donors. The authors suggested that the approach could potentially be generalized to other disease states and immunological phenotypes. A cluster of highly shared sequence variants was judged likely to be a technical artifact of the sequencing pipeline. In a later analysis, HLA-associated TCR beta chains showed more clonal expansion and lower generation probabilities than non-associated chains that were equally common. A later genetic analysis reported fewer N-insertions in productive TCRs among donors in an Asian-associated ancestry cluster than the roughly 620-donor mean. In a later analysis, TCR association rates were found to vary across HLA loci, with the most associated TCRs seen for DRB1 alleles and the fewest for HLA-C alleles. Broadly in line with IMGT annotations, most TCR beta V segments showed up in productive rearrangements about 90% or about 30% of the time in an earlier analysis of approximately 640 of the donors. A total of 150 to 200 TCR beta chains were listed by the study as associated with cytomegalovirus. Because HLA typing was missing for some donors at each locus, association tests included only the typed subset. A later analysis reported that several top co-occurrence clusters appeared linked to parvovirus B19, influenza, CMV and Epstein-Barr virus. A further reported finding was that TCR beta sequences accurately predicted the HLA-A and HLA-B alleles for most subjects in the first cohort. The cohort was sequenced for TCR beta chains only, and without alpha or paired-chain data the features that could be detected were limited. A later genetic analysis associated a missense DCLRE1C variant with V-gene and J-gene trimming of TCR beta chains, and an independent cohort replicated the association. The classifier was reported to diagnose cytomegalovirus status with high specificity and sensitivity in both the original cohort and the validation cohort. When HLA alleles, especially DR and DQ, strongly co-occurred, TCR associations were difficult to assign to individual alleles. The presence/absence analyses assumed that sequencing depth was roughly uniform across donors, and that assumption may not be true. While some public TCRs were present in many individuals, most TCR sequences turned up only very rarely across donors. CMV serostatus was the only immune exposure information available for the cohort. A later analysis found that most CMV-associated TCR beta chains appeared HLA-restricted, with HLA associations seemingly driven largely by CMV exposure. Correlated functional status among segregating V segments might reflect linkage disequilibrium, but an unknown experimental factor could not be ruled out. In vitro tests confirmed that a few of the cytomegalovirus-associated TCR beta chains recognize cytomegalovirus antigens. A later analysis associated about 17,000 TCR beta sequences with specific HLA alleles at a false discovery rate of 0.05.

The library was obtained by the immunoSEQ multiplex PCR assay. A mixture of 60 forward primers for TCR Vbeta segments and 13 reverse primers for TCR Jbeta segments was used in the multiplex PCR. A multiplex PCR assay on genomic DNA amplified the CDR3 region of rearranged TCR beta genes. On the Illumina HiSeq System, the amplified TCR beta libraries were sequenced as 87-base-pair reads. The authors' pipeline ran thus. A later analysis tallied 80 million to 95 million unique TCR beta chains across the 666 repertoires, and around 12 million of those chains were shared by two or more donors. A nearest-neighbor algorithm error-corrected the raw reads and collapsed the reads into unique sequences, merging closely related sequences to remove PCR and sequencing errors. Alignment of CDR3 sequences to IMGT reference sequences was used to assign V, D and J gene segments. For a sequence to be retained, a match of at least six nucleotides to both a V gene segment and a J gene segment was required. A rearrangement counted as productive if the CDR3 had no stop codons and remained in frame with V and J, and every other rearrangement counted as non-productive. Following IMGT convention, CDR3 was defined as the stretch from the second conserved V-encoded cysteine up to the conserved J-encoded phenylalanine. The earlier analysis of more than 450 of the donors excluded sequences that lacked an unambiguous match to a single V gene segment. An earlier analysis of over 450 of the donors classified V segments as functional when productive rearrangements were above 56.7% and as segregating when the standard deviation between donors was above 5%. A statistical classification framework was built to diagnose cytomegalovirus status from the catalog of TCR beta chain sequences. In a later analysis, V and J genes were assigned by comparing TCR nucleotide sequences against IMGT/GENE-DB human TR gene sequences. A later analysis assigned CDR3 sequences and most-parsimonious VDJ recombination scenarios with the TCRdist pipeline. In a later analysis, every TCR beta chain was defined by the combination of its CDR3 amino acid sequence and its V-gene family, and reads without a unique V-gene family were dropped. A later analysis removed 592 highly shared, low-generation-probability nucleotide sequences to deal with suspected cross-contamination and a sequencing artifact. In a later analysis, a clonal expansion index was calculated for each public chain from normalized within-repertoire ranks of inferred template counts. Generation probabilities in a later analysis came from a VDJ recombination model fitted to out-of-frame rearrangements, and those results were checked against IGoR. Hypergeometric tests were used in a later analysis to score TCR-TCR, TCR-HLA and TCR-CMV co-occurrence, with a repertoire-size bias correction applied to the TCR pairs. In a later analysis, false discovery rates were estimated by permuting HLA or CMV assignments 20 times. In a later analysis, co-occurring TCRs were grouped using DBSCAN, with TCRdist sequence similarity added in when clustering inside HLA-allele-positive subsets. Repertoires with fewer than 30,000 or more than 120,000 public chains were left out of co-occurrence clustering, as were about five repertoires with anomalous nucleotide sharing. Not all clones reach the TCRdb copy of this immuneACCESS table, which keeps in-frame sequences only. Checked studies attribute under half of the gap to unresolved V genes and leave the rest unexplained. From that table come the V and J calls and clone size; the DNA was used to work out D and trimming. For this sample there are about 100,000 clones; 81% appear just once. The ten largest clones add up to 5.2% of the sample.

The cohort comprised under 700 healthy bone marrow donors. Cohort members were all nominally healthy when sampled, although unrecorded immune exposures were likely present. The donor tested CMV seropositive and was one of the 289 seropositive cohort members. A peripheral blood sample was provided by each donor, and peripheral blood mononuclear cells were used for TCR beta sequencing. The Qiagen DNeasy Blood Extraction Kit was used to extract genomic DNA from the blood cell samples. This TCR was recovered from a man in his forties or fifties in good health and CMV-seropositive. Input material: PBMCs. In this chain, TRBV18 is recombined with TRBJ1-2, with the D gene too uncertain to name. The DNA sequence follows: TGTGCCAGCTCGCCTTCGGCAGCGGGGGGCTACACCTTC. It codes for CASSPSAAGGYTF.